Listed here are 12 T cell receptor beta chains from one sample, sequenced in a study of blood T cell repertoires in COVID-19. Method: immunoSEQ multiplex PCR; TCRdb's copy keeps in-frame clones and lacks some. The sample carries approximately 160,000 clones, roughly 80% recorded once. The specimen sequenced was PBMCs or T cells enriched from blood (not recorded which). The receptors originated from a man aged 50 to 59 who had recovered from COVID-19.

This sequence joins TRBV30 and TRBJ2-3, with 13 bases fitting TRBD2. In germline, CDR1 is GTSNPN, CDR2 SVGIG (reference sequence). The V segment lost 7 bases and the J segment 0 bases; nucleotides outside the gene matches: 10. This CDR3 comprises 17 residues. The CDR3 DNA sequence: TGTGCCTCAAGACTAGCGGGGGGTTTCTTGAGCACAGATACGCAGTATTTT. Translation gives CASRLAGGFLSTDTQYF.

The CDR3 nucleotides are TGCGCCAGCAGCCAAGATCTAGGAAAAGAGCAGTACTTC. This translates into CASSQDLGKEQYF. The chain couples TRBV4-1 to TRBJ2-7; D is unclear. The V and J ends lost 0 bases and 7 bases respectively, with 10 bases between them. This CDR3 contains 13 residues. The V gene's germline CDR1 is MGHRA and CDR2 YSYEKL.

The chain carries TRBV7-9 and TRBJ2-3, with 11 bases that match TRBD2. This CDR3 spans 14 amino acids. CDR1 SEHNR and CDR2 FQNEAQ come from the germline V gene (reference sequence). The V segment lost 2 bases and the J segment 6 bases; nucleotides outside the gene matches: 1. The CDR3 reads CASSLTSGGDTQYF. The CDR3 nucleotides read TGTGCCAGCAGCTTAACTAGCGGGGGTGATACGCAGTATTTT.

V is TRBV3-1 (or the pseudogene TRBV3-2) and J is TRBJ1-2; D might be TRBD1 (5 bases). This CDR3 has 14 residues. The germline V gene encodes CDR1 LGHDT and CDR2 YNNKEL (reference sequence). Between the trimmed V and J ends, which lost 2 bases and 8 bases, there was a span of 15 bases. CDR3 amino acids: CASSQKFPGLGYTF. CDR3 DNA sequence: TGTGCCAGCAGCCAAAAGTTCCCAGGGTTGGGCTACACCTTC.

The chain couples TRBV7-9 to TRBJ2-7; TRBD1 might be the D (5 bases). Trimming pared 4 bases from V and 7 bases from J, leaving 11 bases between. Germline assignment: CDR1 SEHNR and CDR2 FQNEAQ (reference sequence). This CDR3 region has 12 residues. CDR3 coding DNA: TGTGCCAGCAGCTCAGGGTTTGGGGAGCAGTACTTC. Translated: CASSSGFGEQYF.

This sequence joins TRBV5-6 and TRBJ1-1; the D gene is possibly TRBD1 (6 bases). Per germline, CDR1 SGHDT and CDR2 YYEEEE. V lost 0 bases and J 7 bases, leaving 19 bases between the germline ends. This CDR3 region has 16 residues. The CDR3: CASSLGGRGPLFEAFF. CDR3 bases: TGTGCCAGCAGCTTGGGTGGCAGGGGACCGTTATTTGAAGCTTTCTTT. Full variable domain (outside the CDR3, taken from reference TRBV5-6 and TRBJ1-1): DAGVTQSPTHLIKTRGQQVTLRCSPKSGHDTVSWYQQALGQGPQFIFQYYEEEERQRGNFPDRFSGHQFPNYSSELNVNALLLGDSALYLCASSLGGRGPLFEAFFGQGTRLTVV.

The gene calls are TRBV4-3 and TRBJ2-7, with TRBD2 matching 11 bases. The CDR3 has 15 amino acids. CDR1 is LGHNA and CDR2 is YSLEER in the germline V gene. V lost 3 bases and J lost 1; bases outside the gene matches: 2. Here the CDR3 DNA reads TGCGCCAGCAGCCATTCTAGCGGGGGGTCCTACGAGCAGTACTTC. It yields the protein CASSHSSGGSYEQYF.

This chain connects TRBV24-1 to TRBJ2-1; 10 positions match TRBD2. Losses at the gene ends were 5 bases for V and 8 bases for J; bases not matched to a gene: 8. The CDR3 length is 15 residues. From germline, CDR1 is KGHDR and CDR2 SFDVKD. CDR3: CATSGSGGAFDEQFF. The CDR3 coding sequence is TGTGCCACCAGTGGGAGCGGGGGGGCTTTCGATGAGCAGTTCTTC.

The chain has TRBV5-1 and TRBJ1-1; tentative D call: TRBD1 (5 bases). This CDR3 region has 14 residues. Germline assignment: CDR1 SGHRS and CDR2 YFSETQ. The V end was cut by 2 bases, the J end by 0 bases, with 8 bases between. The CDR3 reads CASSFAGMNTEAFF. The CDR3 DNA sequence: TGCGCCAGCAGCTTCGCAGGGATGAACACTGAAGCTTTCTTT. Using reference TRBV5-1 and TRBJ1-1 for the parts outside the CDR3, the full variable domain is KAGVTQTPRYLIKTRGQQVTLSCSPISGHRSVSWYQQTPGQGLQFLFEYFSETQRNKGNFPGRFSGRQFSNSRSEMNVSTLELGDSALYLCASSFAGMNTEAFFGQGTRLTVV.

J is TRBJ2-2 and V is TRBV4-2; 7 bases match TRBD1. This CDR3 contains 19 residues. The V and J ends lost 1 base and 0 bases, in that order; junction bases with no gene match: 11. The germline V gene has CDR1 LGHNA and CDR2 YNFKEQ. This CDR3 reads CASSQARVRGRPNTGELFF. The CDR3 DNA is TGTGCCAGCAGCCAAGCCCGAGTAAGGGGGCGTCCGAACACCGGGGAGCTGTTTTTT.

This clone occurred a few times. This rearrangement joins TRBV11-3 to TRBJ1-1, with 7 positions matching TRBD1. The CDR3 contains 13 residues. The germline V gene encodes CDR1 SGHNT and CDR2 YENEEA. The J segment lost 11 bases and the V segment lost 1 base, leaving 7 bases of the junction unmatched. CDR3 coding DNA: TGTGCCAGCAGCTTAGGTGAGGGGGCGAAGGCTTTCTTT. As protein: CASSLGEGAKAFF.

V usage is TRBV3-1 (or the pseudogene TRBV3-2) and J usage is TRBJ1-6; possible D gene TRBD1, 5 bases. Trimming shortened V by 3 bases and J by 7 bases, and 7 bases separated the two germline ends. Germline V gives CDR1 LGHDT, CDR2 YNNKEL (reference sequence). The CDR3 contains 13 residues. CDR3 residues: CASSHGGNSPLHF. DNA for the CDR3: TGTGCCAGCAGCCACGGGGGGAATTCACCCCTCCACTTT.